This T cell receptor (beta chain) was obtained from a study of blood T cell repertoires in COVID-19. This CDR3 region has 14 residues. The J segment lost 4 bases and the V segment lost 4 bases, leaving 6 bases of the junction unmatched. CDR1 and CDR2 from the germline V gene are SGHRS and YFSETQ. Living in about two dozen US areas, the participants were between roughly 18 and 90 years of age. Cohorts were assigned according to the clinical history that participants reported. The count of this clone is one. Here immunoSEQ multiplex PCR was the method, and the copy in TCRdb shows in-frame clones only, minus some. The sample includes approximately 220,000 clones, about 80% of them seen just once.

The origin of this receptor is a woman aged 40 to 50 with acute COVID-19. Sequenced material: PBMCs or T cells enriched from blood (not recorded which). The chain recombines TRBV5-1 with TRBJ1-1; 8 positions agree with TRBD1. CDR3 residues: CASSEGQGSTEAFF. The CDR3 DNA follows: TGCGCCAGCAGCGAAGGACAGGGCAGCACTGAAGCTTTCTTT.